The present entry profiles one TCR beta chain with its context. Trimming took off 4 bases at V and 0 bases at J, with 8 bases between the two ends. The germline CDR1 and CDR2 sequences are LGHDT and YNNKEL (reference sequence). The CDR3 sequence is 14 residues long. As handled by the study authors: From reference gene primer amplification, estimates of nucleated cell counts were derived. Measured with immunoSEQ multiplex PCR; TCRdb has only the in-frame clones, and not every one. Clonal size and the V and J genes are those of that table, whereas D and trimming came from the DNA. The sample records about 80,000 clones, about four fifths being singletons. These data come from a study of blood T cell repertoires in COVID-19. The wider study: COVID-19 samples collected from the United States, Italy and Spain covered acute and convalescent phases. Sources were T cells, B-cell-depleted T cells, or PBMCs; the material itself was cDNA or gDNA.

The sequencing sample was made of peripheral blood. This sequence originates from a woman in her 70s with acute or convalescent COVID-19. The chain employs TRBV3-1 (or the pseudogene TRBV3-2) and TRBJ2-3, with D possibly being TRBD1 (6 bases). In DNA form, the CDR3 reads TGTGCCAGCAGCCCCGGACAGAGCACAGATACGCAGTATTTT. Residues: CASSPGQSTDTQYF.